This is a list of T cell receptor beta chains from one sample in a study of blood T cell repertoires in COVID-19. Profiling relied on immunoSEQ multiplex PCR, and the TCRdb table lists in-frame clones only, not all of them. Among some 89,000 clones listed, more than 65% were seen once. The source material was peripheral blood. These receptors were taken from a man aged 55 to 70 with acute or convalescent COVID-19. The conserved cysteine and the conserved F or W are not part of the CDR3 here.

CDR3 protein: ASKIQGASTDTQY
V gene: TRBV28
J gene: TRBJ2-3

CDR3 protein: ASSMGPASNQPQH
V gene: TRBV19
J gene: TRBJ1-5

CDR3 protein: ASSPRPVGQETQY
V gene: TRBV4-1
J gene: TRBJ2-5

CDR3 protein: AIGGETHEQY
V gene: TRBV10-3
J gene: TRBJ2-7

CDR3 protein: ASLPGLAVEQY
V gene: TRBV7-8
J gene: TRBJ2-7

CDR3 protein: ASSPPSGGHSTNEKLF
V gene: TRBV6-7
J gene: TRBJ1-4

CDR3 protein: ASSLQGFGETQY
V gene: TRBV7-9
J gene: TRBJ2-5

CDR3 protein: ASSLTSIEQF
V gene: TRBV6-6
J gene: TRBJ2-1

CDR3 protein: ASSKASDGNEQF
V gene: TRBV19
J gene: TRBJ2-1

CDR3 protein: ASSFGYSGSTNEKLF
V gene: TRBV7-2
J gene: TRBJ1-4

CDR3 protein: ASSLWVSGRYEQY
V gene: TRBV28
J gene: TRBJ2-7

CDR3 protein: ASSPSGASTDTQY
V gene: TRBV5-4
J gene: TRBJ2-3

CDR3 protein: ASSFPGNQPQH
V gene: TRBV11-2
J gene: TRBJ1-5

CDR3 protein: ASSKGDSNYGYT
V gene: TRBV21-1
J gene: TRBJ1-2

CDR3 protein: ASSQGGGGSNYGYT
V gene: TRBV4-3
J gene: TRBJ1-2

CDR3 protein: ASSHRSGTSGTDTQY
V gene: TRBV7-3
J gene: TRBJ2-3

CDR3 protein: ASRLVISDGYT
V gene: TRBV6-5
J gene: TRBJ1-2

CDR3 protein: ASSYIGTGVPNTEAF
V gene: TRBV6-2/TRBV6-3
J gene: TRBJ1-1

CDR3 protein: ATSKSRGTSYNEQF
V gene: TRBV15
J gene: TRBJ2-1

CDR3 protein: ASSYSTGANGELF
V gene: TRBV6-5
J gene: TRBJ2-2

CDR3 protein: ASSWDYSQETQY
V gene: TRBV5-4
J gene: TRBJ2-5

CDR3 protein: ASSLGGGMNYGYT
V gene: TRBV5-5
J gene: TRBJ1-2

CDR3 protein: ASSPHGGQETQY
V gene: TRBV28
J gene: TRBJ2-5

CDR3 protein: ASSLATLAGTDTQY
V gene: TRBV5-1
J gene: TRBJ2-3

CDR3 protein: ASSLWAEGYGYT
V gene: TRBV28
J gene: TRBJ1-2

CDR3 protein: ASSSLVLNQF
V gene: TRBV12-3/TRBV12-4
J gene: TRBJ2-1

CDR3 protein: ASSQGLTGKLEAF
V gene: TRBV3-1/TRBV3-2
J gene: TRBJ1-1

CDR3 protein: ASSIDPDTGTFNYGYT
V gene: TRBV19
J gene: TRBJ1-2

CDR3 protein: ASSIPRYDRRKTSGIPYNEQF
V gene: TRBV3-1/TRBV3-2
J gene: TRBJ2-1

CDR3 protein: ASSLGTGGYT
V gene: TRBV12-3/TRBV12-4
J gene: TRBJ1-2

CDR3 protein: ASRFDTGPEQY
V gene: TRBV7-2
J gene: TRBJ2-7

CDR3 protein: ASSLGETGSQETQY
V gene: TRBV5-1
J gene: TRBJ2-5

CDR3 protein: AWSGQANTEAF
V gene: TRBV30
J gene: TRBJ1-1

CDR3 protein: ASSFPGQTYEQY
V gene: TRBV6-6
J gene: TRBJ2-7

CDR3 protein: ASSAGGGTGELF
V gene: TRBV9
J gene: TRBJ2-2

CDR3 protein: ASGLVSSGYT
V gene: TRBV12-5
J gene: TRBJ1-2

CDR3 protein: ASSLGGDSREQY
V gene: TRBV7-9
J gene: TRBJ2-7

CDR3 protein: ASSSPFGGNYEQY
V gene: TRBV6-5
J gene: TRBJ2-7

CDR3 protein: ASSIQPTDRSYNEQF
V gene: TRBV9
J gene: TRBJ2-1

CDR3 protein: ASSRGQVYGYT
V gene: TRBV12-3/TRBV12-4
J gene: TRBJ1-2

CDR3 protein: ASSFGPNTEAF
V gene: TRBV7-7
J gene: TRBJ1-1

CDR3 protein: ASSSPWLGTDTQY
V gene: TRBV11-2
J gene: TRBJ2-3

CDR3 protein: SVVTDTRGDQPQH
V gene: TRBV29-1
J gene: TRBJ1-5

CDR3 protein: ASREGQAKEKLF
V gene: TRBV6-5
J gene: TRBJ1-4

CDR3 protein: ASRQDRIIYGYT
V gene: TRBV19
J gene: TRBJ1-2

CDR3 protein: ASSLGLADQETQY
V gene: TRBV5-6
J gene: TRBJ2-5

CDR3 protein: ATSRDPRGAGNTIY
V gene: TRBV15
J gene: TRBJ1-3

CDR3 protein: ASSTPQGREQY
V gene: TRBV19
J gene: TRBJ2-7